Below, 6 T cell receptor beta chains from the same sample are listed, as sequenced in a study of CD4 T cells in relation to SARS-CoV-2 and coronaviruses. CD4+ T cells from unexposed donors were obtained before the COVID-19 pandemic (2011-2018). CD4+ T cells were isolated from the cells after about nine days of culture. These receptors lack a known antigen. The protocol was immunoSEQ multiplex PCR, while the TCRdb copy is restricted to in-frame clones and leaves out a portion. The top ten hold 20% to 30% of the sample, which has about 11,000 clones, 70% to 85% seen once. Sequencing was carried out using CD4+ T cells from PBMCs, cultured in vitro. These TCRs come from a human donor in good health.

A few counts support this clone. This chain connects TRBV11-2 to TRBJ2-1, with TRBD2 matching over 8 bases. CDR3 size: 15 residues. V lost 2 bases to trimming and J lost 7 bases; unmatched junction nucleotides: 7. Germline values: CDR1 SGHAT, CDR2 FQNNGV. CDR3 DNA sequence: TGTGCCAGCAGCTTATTTGGCGGGGGGCTAAATGAGCAGTTCTTC. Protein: CASSLFGGGLNEQFF.

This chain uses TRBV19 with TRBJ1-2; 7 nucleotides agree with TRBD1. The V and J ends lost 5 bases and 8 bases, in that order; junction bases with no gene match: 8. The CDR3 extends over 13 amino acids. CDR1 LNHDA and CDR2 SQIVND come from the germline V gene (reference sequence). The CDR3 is CASSPLQGEGYTF. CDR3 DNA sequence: TGTGCCAGTAGTCCCCTTCAGGGGGAAGGCTACACCTTC.

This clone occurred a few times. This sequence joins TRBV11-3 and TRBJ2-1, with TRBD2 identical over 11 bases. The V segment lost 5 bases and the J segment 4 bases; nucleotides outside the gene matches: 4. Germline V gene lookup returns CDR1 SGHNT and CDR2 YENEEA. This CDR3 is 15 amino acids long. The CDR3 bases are TGTGCCAGCAGCCCGGGACTAGCGGAGTACAATGAGCAGTTCTTC. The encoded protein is CASSPGLAEYNEQFF. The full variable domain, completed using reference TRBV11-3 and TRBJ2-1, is EAGVVQSPRYKIIEKKQPVAFWCNPISGHNTLYWYLQNLGQGPELLIRYENEEAVDDSQLPKDRFSAERLKGVDSTLKIQPAELGDSAVYLCASSPGLAEYNEQFFGPGTRLTVL.

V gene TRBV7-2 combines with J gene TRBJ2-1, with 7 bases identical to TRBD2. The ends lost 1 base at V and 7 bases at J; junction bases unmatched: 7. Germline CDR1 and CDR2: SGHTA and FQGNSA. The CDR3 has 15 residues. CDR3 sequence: CASSLVGLEWNEQFF. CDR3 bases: TGTGCCAGCAGCTTAGTTGGACTAGAGTGGAATGAGCAGTTCTTC.

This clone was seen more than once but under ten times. CDR3 DNA sequence: TGTGCCACCCGGCAAGGGGGCGGAAGCTTAAATGAAAAACTGTTTTTT. Its translation: CATRQGGGSLNEKLFF. This sequence joins TRBV15 and TRBJ1-4; TRBD1 matches at 7 bases. The CDR3 is 16 amino acids. The ends lost 8 bases at V and 5 bases at J; junction bases unmatched: 14. CDR1 is LNHNV, CDR2 YYDKDF, per germline (reference sequence).

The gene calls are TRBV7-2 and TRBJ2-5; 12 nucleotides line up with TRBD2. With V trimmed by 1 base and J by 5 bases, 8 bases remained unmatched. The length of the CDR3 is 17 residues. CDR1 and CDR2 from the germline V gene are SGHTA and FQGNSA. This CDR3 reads CASSLVSSGGAQETQYF. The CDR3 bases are TGTGCCAGCAGCTTAGTGTCTAGCGGGGGGGCCCAGGAGACCCAGTACTTC.